This TCR beta chain derives from a study of T cell repertoires in ileal Crohn's disease. Between the trimmed V and J ends, which lost 4 bases and 0 bases, there was a span of 14 bases. Looked up from germline, CDR1 is SGHKS and CDR2 is YYEKEE (reference sequence). The CDR3 contains 15 residues. Produced via immunoSEQ multiplex PCR; TCRdb's table is partial and in-frame only. The sample has several thousand clones, about 70% seen once. This clonotype was sampled from an adult with Crohn's disease. The source material was ileal tissue. The chain has TRBV5-5 and TRBJ2-7, with a tentative D call TRBD2 (6 bases). The CDR3 reads CASSVTGDFSYEQYF. For the CDR3, the DNA is TGTGCCAGCAGCGTTACCGGGGACTTCTCCTACGAGCAGTACTTC.